Presented here are 21 T cell receptor beta chains from one specimen sequenced in a study of cytotoxic CD8 clonotypes in ibrutinib-treated CLL. Some clones are missing from TCRdb's copy, which holds only in-frame ones; the method was immunoSEQ multiplex PCR. The sample includes roughly 45,000 clones, approximately 65% of them seen just once. Sequencing used PBMCs, obtained after 24 months of ibrutinib treatment. The receptors stem from a human donor with chronic lymphocytic leukemia.

This clone appeared many times. The chain is built from TRBV6-6 and TRBJ1-4, with 10 bases aligning to TRBD1. Trimming took 0 bases from V and 7 from J; bases not matched to a gene: 5. CDR1 MNHNY and CDR2 SVGAGI come from the germline V gene (reference sequence). The CDR3 totals 16 residues. The chain's CDR3 is CASSYSTGGGFEKLFF. As DNA, the CDR3 is TGTGCCAGCAGTTACTCGACAGGGGGCGGTTTTGAAAAACTGTTTTTT.

This clone was found once. The J gene is TRBJ2-7, the V gene TRBV20-1; D is unresolved. The CDR3 is made up of 11 amino acids. Germline CDR1 DFQATT, CDR2 SNEGSKA (reference sequence). V was shortened by 5 bases and J by 5 bases, with 10 bases between the two germline ends. This CDR3 is CSAPPQDEQYF. The CDR3 DNA sequence: TGCAGTGCTCCCCCCCAGGACGAGCAGTACTTC.

V gene TRBV15 combines with J gene TRBJ1-1, with unresolved D. This CDR3 has 15 residues. CDR1 is LNHNV and CDR2 is YYDKDF in the germline V gene (reference sequence). Deletions cut 1 base from V and 0 bases from J, with 9 bases between. Here the CDR3 DNA reads TGTGCCACCAGCAGAGGCGGAGGGATGAACACTGAAGCTTTCTTT. It translates to CATSRGGGMNTEAFF.

This clone was seen only a few times. J is TRBJ2-7 and V is TRBV18, with a weak D call TRBD1 (5 bases). V was trimmed by 2 bases and J by 0 bases, leaving 5 bases between them. In germline, CDR1 is KGHSH, CDR2 LQKENI. This CDR3 has 13 amino acids. CDR3 loop: CASSPDSSYEQYF. The CDR3 bases are TGTGCCAGCTCACCAGACAGCTCCTACGAGCAGTACTTC.

A few counts support this clone. V is TRBV5-6 and J is TRBJ1-2; 7 positions agree with TRBD1. This CDR3 has 14 residues. The germline CDR1 and CDR2 sequences are SGHDT and YYEEEE. V was pared by 0 bases and J by 8 bases, with 7 bases of the junction left unmatched. CDR3: CASSLALDREGYTF. CDR3 DNA sequence: TGTGCCAGCAGCTTGGCTTTAGACAGGGAGGGCTACACCTTC.

The V call is TRBV16, the J call TRBJ2-7; D is unresolved. Germline CDR1 reads KGHSY; CDR2 reads FQNENV. V was cut by 1 base and J by 2 bases, with 9 bases left in between. The CDR3 is 14 residues long. The CDR3 loop reads CASSQWASTYEQYF. CDR3 nucleotides: TGTGCCAGCAGCCAATGGGCCAGCACCTACGAGCAGTACTTC.

This clone was seen repeatedly, ten times or more. The chain couples TRBV5-6 to TRBJ1-2; D is undetermined. The CDR3 consists of 11 residues. V lost 3 bases, J lost 8 bases, and 8 bases lay in between. Germline assignment: CDR1 SGHDT and CDR2 YYEEEE. CDR3 region: CASSSLSGYTF. CDR3 bases: TGTGCCAGCAGCTCCCTTTCCGGCTACACCTTC.

On this clone itself: Other DNA sequences of this sample code for an identical CDR3. The chain combines TRBV2 with TRBJ2-3; possible D gene TRBD2, 7 bases. Trimming stripped 3 bases from V and 5 bases from J, with 9 bases between. This CDR3 contains 13 residues. Germline CDR1 SNHLY, CDR2 FYNNEI. Here the CDR3 reads CASSEGGGDTQYF. The CDR3 DNA sequence: TGTGCCAGCAGTGAGGGAGGGGGAGATACGCAGTATTTT.

V gene TRBV10-1 combines with J gene TRBJ2-3; 9 nucleotides align to TRBD1. Germline CDR1 reads WNHNN; CDR2 reads SYGVQD (reference sequence). The ends lost 5 bases at V and 4 bases at J; junction bases unmatched: 7. The CDR3 covers 15 residues. The CDR3 sequence is CASSLGDRAADTQYF. The CDR3 nucleotides are TGCGCCAGCAGTCTTGGGGACAGGGCGGCAGATACGCAGTATTTT.

This clone appeared once. The DNA of the CDR3 is TGTGCCAGCAGGAGGGACAGGGGGATGAACACTGAAGCTTTCTTT. Amino acids: CASRRDRGMNTEAFF. The chain uses TRBV6-5 and TRBJ1-1; 11 nucleotides line up with TRBD1. CDR1 and CDR2 from the germline V gene are MNHEY and SVGAGI. The V gene end was trimmed by 6 bases and the J gene end by 0 bases; junction bases not matched to a gene: 3. This CDR3 spans 15 amino acids.

The chain links TRBV10-3 to TRBJ1-6; TRBD1 aligns across 10 bases. With V trimmed by 9 bases and J by 16 bases, 12 bases remained unmatched. Germline V gene lookup returns CDR1 ENHRY and CDR2 SYGVKD. The CDR3 consists of 13 residues. CDR3 sequence (DNA): TGTGCCATTGGGGACAGGGGCCGCCTCATACTCCACTTT. Translating gives CAIGDRGRLILHF.

The chain employs TRBV14 and TRBJ2-1; TRBD2 aligns across 7 bases. CDR3 length: 13 residues. The ends lost 4 bases at V and 10 bases at J; junction bases unmatched: 7. CDR1 is SGHDN and CDR2 is FVKESK in the germline V gene. CDR3 sequence reads: CASSLRLAGEQFF. As DNA, the CDR3 is TGTGCCAGCAGCCTACGACTAGCAGGCGAGCAGTTCTTC. Variable domain in full (rest from reference TRBV14 and TRBJ2-1): EAGVTQFPSHSVIEKGQTVTLRCDPISGHDNLYWYRRVMGKEIKFLLHFVKESKQDESGMPNNRFLAERTGGTYSTLKVQPAELEDSGVYFCASSLRLAGEQFFGPGTRLTVL.

The rearrangement uses TRBV6-5 and TRBJ1-3, with 7 nucleotides matching TRBD1. This CDR3 has 15 amino acids. Germline V CDR1 and CDR2: MNHEY, SVGAGI. The V and J ends lost 6 bases and 0 bases, in that order; junction bases with no gene match: 5. CDR3 residues: CASSRGTDSGNTIYF. For the CDR3, the DNA is TGTGCCAGCAGCCGCGGGACAGACTCTGGAAACACCATATATTTT.

V and J are TRBV19 and TRBJ1-1; possible D gene TRBD1, 5 bases. The germline CDR1 and CDR2 sequences are LNHDA and SQIVND (reference sequence). Deletions cut 7 bases from V and 0 bases from J, with 15 bases between. There are 15 residues in the CDR3. CDR3: CASTPRQGMNTEAFF. The CDR3, as DNA: TGTGCCAGTACCCCCCGGCAGGGTATGAACACTGAAGCTTTCTTT. Based on the CDR3 plus reference TRBV19 and TRBJ1-1, the full variable domain is DGGITQSPKYLFRKEGQNVTLSCEQNLNHDAMYWYRQDPGQGLRLIYYSQIVNDFQKGDIAEGYSVSREKKESFPLTVTSAQKNPTAFYLCASTPRQGMNTEAFFGQGTRLTVV.

In its sample, this clone was seen many times. V and J are TRBV5-1 and TRBJ2-7, with 10 bases fitting TRBD2. CDR1 and CDR2 (germline): SGHRS, YFSETQ. J was trimmed by 2 bases and V by 2 bases; bases with no gene match: 4. The CDR3 spans 15 residues. The CDR3 coding sequence is TGCGCCAGCAGCTTTCTAGCGGGAGACCCCTACGAGCAGTACTTC. This translates into CASSFLAGDPYEQYF.

The rearrangement uses TRBV6-1 and TRBJ1-5; D possibly corresponds to TRBD1 (5 bases). The CDR3 is 17 amino acids. V gave up 0 bases and J gave up 0 bases, with 12 bases separating them. Germline V gives CDR1 MNHNS, CDR2 SASEGT. CDR3 loop: CASSEAGTAYSNQPQHF. CDR3 in DNA: TGTGCCAGCAGTGAAGCGGGGACCGCATATAGCAATCAGCCCCAGCATTTT.

The chain has TRBV21-1 and TRBJ2-2; the table assigns TRBD1, which was not confirmed against the DNA. TRBV21-1 is reported as a pseudogene. The CDR3 extends over 16 amino acids. Written as DNA, the CDR3 is TGTGCCAACCGACACCCCTCGTCCTACTTCACCGGGGAGCTGTTTTTT. It encodes CANRHPSSYFTGELFF.

J is TRBJ1-4 and V is TRBV6-1; maybe TRBD1 (6 bases). Per the germline V gene, CDR1 is MNHNS and CDR2 is SASEGT. The CDR3 is 13 residues long. V was clipped by 7 bases and J by 7 bases, with 13 bases between them. The chain's CDR3 is CASTGQTGEKLFF. The DNA of the CDR3 is TGTGCCAGCACCGGACAGACCGGTGAAAAACTGTTTTTT.

Regarding this clone: The junction and the germline gene differ at one end; a read error may be behind it. V gene TRBV5-1 combines with J gene TRBJ1-3; D remains ambiguous. The germline gives CDR1 SGHRS, CDR2 YFSETQ. The CDR3 consists of 13 residues. Here the CDR3 reads CASSSYSGDTIYF. The CDR3 bases are TGCGCCAGCAGCTCGTACAGTGGAGACACCATATATTTT. Full variable domain (remainder filled in from reference TRBV5-1 and TRBJ1-3): KAGVTQTPRYLIKTRGQQVTLSCSPISGHRSVSWYQQTPGQGLQFLFEYFSETQRNKGNFPGRFSGRQFSNSRSEMNVSTLELGDSALYLCASSSYSGDTIYFGEGSWLTVV.

V gene TRBV4-1 combines with J gene TRBJ2-4; D tentatively reads TRBD1 or TRBD2 (5 bases each). CDR3 size: 14 residues. V was cut by 1 base and J by 10 bases, with 14 bases left in between. Germline CDR1 reads MGHRA; CDR2 reads YSYEKL. The CDR3 bases are TGCGCCAGCAGCCAAGTGCACGGGACGGGGATTCAGTACTTC. It encodes CASSQVHGTGIQYF.

The V gene is TRBV18, the J gene TRBJ1-1, with 8 bases aligning to TRBD1. Germline loops: CDR1 KGHSH, CDR2 LQKENI. J lost 5 bases, V lost 3 bases, and 11 bases had no gene match. The CDR3 contains 16 residues. Here the CDR3 reads CASSPLGQDSSTEAFF. The CDR3 DNA sequence: TGTGCCAGCTCACCGTTGGGACAGGATTCGAGTACTGAAGCTTTCTTT.